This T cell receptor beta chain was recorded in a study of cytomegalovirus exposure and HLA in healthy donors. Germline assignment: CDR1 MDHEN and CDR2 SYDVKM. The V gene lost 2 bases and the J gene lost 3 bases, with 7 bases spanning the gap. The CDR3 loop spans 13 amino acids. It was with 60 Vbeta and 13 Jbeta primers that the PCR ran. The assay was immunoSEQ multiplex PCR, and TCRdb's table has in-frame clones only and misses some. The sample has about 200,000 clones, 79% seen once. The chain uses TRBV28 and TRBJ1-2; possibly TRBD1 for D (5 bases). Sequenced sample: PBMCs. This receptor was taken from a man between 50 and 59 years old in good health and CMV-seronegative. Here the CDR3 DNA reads TGTGCCAGCAGTTTAACAGGTCACTATGGCTACACCTTC. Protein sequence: CASSLTGHYGYTF.